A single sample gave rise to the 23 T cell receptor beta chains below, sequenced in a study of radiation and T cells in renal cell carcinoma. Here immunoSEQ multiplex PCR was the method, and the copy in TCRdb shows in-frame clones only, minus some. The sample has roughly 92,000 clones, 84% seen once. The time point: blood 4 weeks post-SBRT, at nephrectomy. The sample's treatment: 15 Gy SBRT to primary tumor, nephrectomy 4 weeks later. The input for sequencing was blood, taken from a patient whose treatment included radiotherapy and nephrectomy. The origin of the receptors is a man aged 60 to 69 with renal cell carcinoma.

The CDR3 sequence is CAWSGVVGGAFF. CDR3 nucleotide sequence: TGTGCCTGGAGTGGGGTAGTGGGGGGAGCTTTCTTT. The chain couples TRBV30 to TRBJ1-1, with a possible D match to TRBD1 (5 bases). This CDR3 comprises 12 residues. The ends were cut back, 1 base at V and 10 bases at J, with 13 bases in the middle. CDR1 is GTSNPN and CDR2 is SVGIG in the germline V gene (reference sequence).

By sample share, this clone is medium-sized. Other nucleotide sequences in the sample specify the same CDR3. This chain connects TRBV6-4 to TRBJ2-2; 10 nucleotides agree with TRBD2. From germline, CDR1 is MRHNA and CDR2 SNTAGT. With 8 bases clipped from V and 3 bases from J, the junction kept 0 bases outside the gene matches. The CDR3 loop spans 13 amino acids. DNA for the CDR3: TGTGCCAGCGGGACTAGCGACACCGGGGAGCTGTTTTTT. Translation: CASGTSDTGELFF.

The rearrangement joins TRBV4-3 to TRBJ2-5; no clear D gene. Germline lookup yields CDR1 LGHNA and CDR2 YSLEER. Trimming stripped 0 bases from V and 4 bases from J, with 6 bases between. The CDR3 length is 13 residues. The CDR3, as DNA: TGCGCCAGCAGCCAAGATTCGGGAGAGACCCAGTACTTC. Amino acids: CASSQDSGETQYF.

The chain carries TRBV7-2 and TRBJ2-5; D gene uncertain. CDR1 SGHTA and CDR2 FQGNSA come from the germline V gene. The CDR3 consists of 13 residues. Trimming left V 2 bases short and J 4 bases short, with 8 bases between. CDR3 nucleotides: TGTGCCAGCAGCTTATCTCGGGTAGAGACCCAGTACTTC. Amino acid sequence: CASSLSRVETQYF.

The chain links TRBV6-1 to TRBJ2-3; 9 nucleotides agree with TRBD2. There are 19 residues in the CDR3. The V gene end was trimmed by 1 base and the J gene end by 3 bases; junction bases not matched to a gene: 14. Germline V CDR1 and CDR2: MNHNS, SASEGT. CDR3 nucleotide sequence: TGTGCCAGCAGTGAAGTTCGGGGTTTTAGCGGGAGAGGGACAGATACGCAGTATTTT. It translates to CASSEVRGFSGRGTDTQYF.

The CDR3 DNA reads as TGCGCCAGCAGCCTCCGGCAGGGACCGACAGATACGCAGTATTTT. Amino acid sequence: CASSLRQGPTDTQYF. The chain has TRBV5-1 and TRBJ2-3; D could derive from TRBD1 or TRBD2 (5 bases each). The germline CDR1 and CDR2 sequences are SGHRS and YFSETQ. V lost 4 bases to trimming and J lost 3 bases, with 15 bases between them. The CDR3 consists of 15 residues.

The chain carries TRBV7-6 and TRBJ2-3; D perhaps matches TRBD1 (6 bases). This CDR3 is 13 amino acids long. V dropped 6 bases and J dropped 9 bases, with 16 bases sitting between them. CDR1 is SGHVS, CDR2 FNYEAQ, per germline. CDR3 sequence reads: CASSFKQGDTQYF. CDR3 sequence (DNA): TGTGCCAGCAGTTTCAAACAGGGCGACACGCAGTATTTT. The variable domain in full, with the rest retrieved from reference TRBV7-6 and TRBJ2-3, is GAGVSQSPRYKVTKRGQDVALRCDPISGHVSLYWYRQALGQGPEFLTYFNYEAQQDKSGLPNDRFSAERPEGSISTLTIQRTEQRDSAMYRCASSFKQGDTQYFGPGTRLTVL.

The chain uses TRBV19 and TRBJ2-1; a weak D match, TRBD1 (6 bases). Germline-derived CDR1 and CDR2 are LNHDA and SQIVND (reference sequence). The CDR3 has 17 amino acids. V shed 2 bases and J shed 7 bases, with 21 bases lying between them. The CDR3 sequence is CASSINNNRVQGNEQFF. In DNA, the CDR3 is TGTGCCAGTAGTATAAATAACAACAGGGTCCAAGGAAATGAGCAGTTCTTC.

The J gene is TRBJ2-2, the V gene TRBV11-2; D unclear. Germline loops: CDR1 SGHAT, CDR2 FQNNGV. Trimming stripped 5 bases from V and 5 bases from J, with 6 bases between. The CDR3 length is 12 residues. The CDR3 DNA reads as TGTGCCAGCAGCCAGACTACCGGGGAGCTGTTTTTT. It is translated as CASSQTTGELFF.

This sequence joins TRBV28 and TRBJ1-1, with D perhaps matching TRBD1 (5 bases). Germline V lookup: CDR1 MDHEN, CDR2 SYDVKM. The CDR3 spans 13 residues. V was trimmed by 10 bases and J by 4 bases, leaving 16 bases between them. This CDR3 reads CATSLRTITEAFF. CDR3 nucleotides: TGTGCCACCTCATTAAGGACAATCACTGAAGCTTTCTTT.

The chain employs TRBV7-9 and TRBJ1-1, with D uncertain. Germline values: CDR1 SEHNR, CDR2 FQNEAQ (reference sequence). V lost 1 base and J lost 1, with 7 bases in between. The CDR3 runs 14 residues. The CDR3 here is CASSLGGWNTEAFF. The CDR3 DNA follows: TGTGCCAGCAGCTTAGGCGGGTGGAACACTGAAGCTTTCTTT.

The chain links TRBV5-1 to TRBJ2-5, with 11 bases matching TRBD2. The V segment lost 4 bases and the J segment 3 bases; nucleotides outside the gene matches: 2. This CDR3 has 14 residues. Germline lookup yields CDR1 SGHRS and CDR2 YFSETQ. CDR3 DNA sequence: TGCGCCAGCAGCACGACTAGCGGGGAAGAGACCCAGTACTTC. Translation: CASSTTSGEETQYF.

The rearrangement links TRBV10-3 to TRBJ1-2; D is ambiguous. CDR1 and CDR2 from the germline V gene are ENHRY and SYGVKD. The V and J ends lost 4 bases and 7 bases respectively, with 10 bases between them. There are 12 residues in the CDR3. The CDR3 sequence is CAISVDEGGYTF. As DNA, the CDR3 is TGTGCCATCAGTGTTGACGAGGGTGGCTACACCTTC.

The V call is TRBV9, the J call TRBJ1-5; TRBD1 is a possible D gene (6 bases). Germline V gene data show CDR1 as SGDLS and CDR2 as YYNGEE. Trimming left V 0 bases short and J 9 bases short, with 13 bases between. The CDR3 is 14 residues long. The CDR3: CASSVAGAQGPQHF. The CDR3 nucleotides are TGTGCCAGCAGCGTAGCAGGGGCCCAAGGGCCCCAGCATTTT.

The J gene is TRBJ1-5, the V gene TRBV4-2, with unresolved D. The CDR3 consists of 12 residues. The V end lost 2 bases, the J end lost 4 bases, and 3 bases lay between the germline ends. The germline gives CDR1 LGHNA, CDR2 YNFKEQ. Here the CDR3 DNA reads TGTGCCAGCAGCCAACGGAATCAGCCCCAGCATTTT. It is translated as CASSQRNQPQHF.

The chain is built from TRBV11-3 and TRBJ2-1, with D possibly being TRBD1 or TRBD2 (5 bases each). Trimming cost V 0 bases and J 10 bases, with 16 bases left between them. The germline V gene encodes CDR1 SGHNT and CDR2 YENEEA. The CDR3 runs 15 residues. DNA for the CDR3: TGTGCCAGCAGCTTAGAAAACCGGAGAGGGGCCGAGCAGTTCTTC. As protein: CASSLENRRGAEQFF.

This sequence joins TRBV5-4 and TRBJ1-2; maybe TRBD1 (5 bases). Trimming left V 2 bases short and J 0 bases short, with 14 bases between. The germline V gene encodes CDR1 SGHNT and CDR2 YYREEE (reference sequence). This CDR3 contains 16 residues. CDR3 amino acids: CASSLPGSAPNYGYTF. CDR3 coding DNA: TGTGCCAGCAGCTTACCAGGGTCCGCACCTAACTATGGCTACACCTTC.

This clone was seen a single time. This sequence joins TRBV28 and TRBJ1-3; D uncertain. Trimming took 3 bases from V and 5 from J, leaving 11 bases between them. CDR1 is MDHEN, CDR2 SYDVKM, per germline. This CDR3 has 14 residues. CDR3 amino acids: CASSFQLSRNTIYF. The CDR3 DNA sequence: TGTGCCAGCAGTTTCCAACTGTCCCGAAACACCATATATTTT.

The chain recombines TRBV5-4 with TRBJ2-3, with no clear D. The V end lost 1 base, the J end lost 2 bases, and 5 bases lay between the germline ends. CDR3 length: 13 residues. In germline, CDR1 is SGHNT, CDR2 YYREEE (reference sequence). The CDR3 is CASSLYYTDTQYF. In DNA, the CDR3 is TGTGCCAGCAGCTTGTATTACACAGATACGCAGTATTTT.

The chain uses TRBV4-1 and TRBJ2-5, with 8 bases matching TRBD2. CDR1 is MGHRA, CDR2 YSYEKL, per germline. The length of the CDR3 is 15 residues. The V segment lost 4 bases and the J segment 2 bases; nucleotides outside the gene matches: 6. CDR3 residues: CASSLTSGYQETQYF. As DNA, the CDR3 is TGCGCCAGCAGCCTTACTAGCGGTTATCAAGAGACCCAGTACTTC.

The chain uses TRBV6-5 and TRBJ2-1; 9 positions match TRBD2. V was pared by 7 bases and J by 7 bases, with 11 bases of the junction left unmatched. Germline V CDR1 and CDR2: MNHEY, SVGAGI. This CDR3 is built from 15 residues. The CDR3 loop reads CASIPGGRAGNEQFF. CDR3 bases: TGTGCCAGCATCCCAGGCGGGAGGGCCGGAAATGAGCAGTTCTTC.

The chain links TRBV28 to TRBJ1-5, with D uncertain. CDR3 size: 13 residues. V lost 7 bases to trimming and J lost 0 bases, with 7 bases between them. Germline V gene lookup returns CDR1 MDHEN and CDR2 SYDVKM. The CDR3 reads CASNINSNQPQHF. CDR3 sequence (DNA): TGTGCCAGCAATATTAATAGCAATCAGCCCCAGCATTTT.

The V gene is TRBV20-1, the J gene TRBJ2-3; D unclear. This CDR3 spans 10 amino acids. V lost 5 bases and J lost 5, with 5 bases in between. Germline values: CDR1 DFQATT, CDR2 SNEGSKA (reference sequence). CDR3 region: CSAELDTQYF. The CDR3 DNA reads TGCAGTGCTGAACTAGATACGCAGTATTTT.